This is a list of T cell receptor beta chains from one sample in a study of CD8+CD57+ T cells in acquired aplastic anemia. TCRdb processed the reads anew with MiXCR; each CDR3 protein has one entry. The sample has some 45,000 distinct CDR3 sequences, about 70% seen once. Material for sequencing was sorted CD4+, CD8+, or CD8+CD57+ T cells (not recorded which) from PBMCs. The receptors derive from a human donor in good health, serving as a control. Each CDR3 is given with its conserved first and last residue. The order of the fields is V gene, clone size, D gene, J gene, CDR3 length, CDR3 DNA, CDR3 protein. D genes are given only for firm matches. A clone size is listed for some rows: how often the clone was seen (once, few, many), or a class if it is expanded.

v_gene: TRBV10-3; abundance: once; d_gene: NA; j_gene: TRBJ2-7; len: 14; CDR3nt: TGTGCCATCACCGAGGGAGTGGGTTCCTACGAGCAGTACTTC; CDR3aa: CAITEGVGSYEQYF
v_gene: TRBV20-1; abundance: NA; d_gene: TRBD2; j_gene: TRBJ2-7; len: 14; CDR3nt: TGCAGTGCTAGAGACGGACTAGCGAATTACGAGCAGTACTTC; CDR3aa: CSARDGLANYEQYF
v_gene: TRBV25-1; abundance: NA; d_gene: TRBD1; j_gene: TRBJ1-2; len: 14; CDR3nt: TGTGCCAGCAGTGATACCCCGACAGGGTATGGCTACACCTTC; CDR3aa: CASSDTPTGYGYTF
v_gene: TRBV5-1; abundance: NA; d_gene: TRBD1; j_gene: TRBJ1-6; len: 15; CDR3nt: TGCGCCAGCAGCTTGGGTGACAGGGTTAATTCACCCCTCCACTTT; CDR3aa: CASSLGDRVNSPLHF
v_gene: TRBV10-3; abundance: NA; d_gene: NA; j_gene: TRBJ1-2; len: 14; CDR3nt: TGTGCCATCACTGGACAGCCTCTCTCCTATGGCTACACCTTC; CDR3aa: CAITGQPLSYGYTF
v_gene: TRBV10-3; abundance: NA; d_gene: NA; j_gene: TRBJ2-3; len: 14; CDR3nt: TGTGCCATCAGTGAGGGTCAGAGCACAGATACGCAGTATTTT; CDR3aa: CAISEGQSTDTQYF
v_gene: TRBV7-2; abundance: NA; d_gene: TRBD2; j_gene: TRBJ2-7; len: 14; CDR3nt: TGTGCCAGCAGCCCGCTAGCGGGAGGCTACGAGCAGTACTTC; CDR3aa: CASSPLAGGYEQYF
v_gene: TRBV5-8; abundance: NA; d_gene: NA; j_gene: TRBJ1-5; len: 12; CDR3nt: TGTGCCAGCAGCTTTCCGGGAGGTCCCCAGCATTTT; CDR3aa: CASSFPGGPQHF
v_gene: TRBV19; abundance: NA; d_gene: TRBD1; j_gene: TRBJ2-3; len: 15; CDR3nt: TGTGCCAGTAGTCCCTGGGGACAGGGCACAGATACGCAGTATTTT; CDR3aa: CASSPWGQGTDTQYF
v_gene: TRBV19; abundance: NA; d_gene: TRBD1; j_gene: TRBJ2-7; len: 13; CDR3nt: TGTGCCAGCTCCCCGGGACAGACCTTAGGGCAGTACTTC; CDR3aa: CASSPGQTLGQYF
v_gene: TRBV2; abundance: NA; d_gene: NA; j_gene: TRBJ2-7; len: 14; CDR3nt: TGTGCCAGCAGGGGGCCAGGGTCAACCTACGAGCAGTACTTC; CDR3aa: CASRGPGSTYEQYF
v_gene: TRBV5-6; abundance: few; d_gene: NA; j_gene: TRBJ1-2; len: 16; CDR3nt: TGTGCCAGCAGCCGATACAGGGACACCATCAACTATGGCTACACCTTC; CDR3aa: CASSRYRDTINYGYTF
v_gene: TRBV9; abundance: NA; d_gene: TRBD2; j_gene: TRBJ2-7; len: 17; CDR3nt: TGTGCCAGCAGCTTAAGCGGGGGGGCCCACACCTTCTACGAGCAGTACTTC; CDR3aa: CASSLSGGAHTFYEQYF
v_gene: TRBV20-1; abundance: once; d_gene: NA; j_gene: TRBJ1-1; len: 14; CDR3nt: TGCAGTGCTAGAGAGCGGCAAGTGAGCACTGAAGCTTTCTTT; CDR3aa: CSARERQVSTEAFF
v_gene: TRBV20-1; abundance: NA; d_gene: NA; j_gene: TRBJ2-5; len: 13; CDR3nt: TGCAGTGCTAGTGGAGGATTCCAAGAGACCCAGTACTTC; CDR3aa: CSASGGFQETQYF
v_gene: TRBV9; abundance: many; d_gene: NA; j_gene: TRBJ1-4; len: 14; CDR3nt: TGTGCCAGCAGCGTAGGGCCTCTGGGAGAAAAACTGTTTTTT; CDR3aa: CASSVGPLGEKLFF
v_gene: TRBV7-2; abundance: NA; d_gene: TRBD1; j_gene: TRBJ1-2; len: 13; CDR3nt: TGTGCCAGCATGAGGACAGGAGTCTATGGCTACACCTTC; CDR3aa: CASMRTGVYGYTF
v_gene: TRBV19; abundance: NA; d_gene: TRBD1; j_gene: TRBJ2-7; len: 14; CDR3nt: TGTGCCAGTAGTATAACCGGGACAGGGTGTGAGCAGTACTTC; CDR3aa: CASSITGTGCEQYF
v_gene: TRBV4-3; abundance: NA; d_gene: NA; j_gene: TRBJ1-4; len: 13; CDR3nt: TGCGCCAGCAGCCAAGAGGGCCAAACAGGAATGTTTTTT; CDR3aa: CASSQEGQTGMFF
v_gene: TRBV4-1; abundance: NA; d_gene: TRBD2; j_gene: TRBJ2-5; len: 17; CDR3nt: TGCGCCAGCAGCCAAGCCATGACTAGCGGGGGGGCGGAGACCCAGTACTTC; CDR3aa: CASSQAMTSGGAETQYF
v_gene: TRBV7-8; abundance: NA; d_gene: NA; j_gene: TRBJ1-2; len: 13; CDR3nt: TGTGCCAGCAGCTTAGGGTCAGGGTCCGGCTACACCTTC; CDR3aa: CASSLGSGSGYTF
v_gene: TRBV29-1; abundance: NA; d_gene: NA; j_gene: TRBJ2-7; len: 12; CDR3nt: TGCAGCGTTGCAACAGGGTCCTACGAGCAGTACTTC; CDR3aa: CSVATGSYEQYF
v_gene: TRBV24-1; abundance: NA; d_gene: TRBD1; j_gene: TRBJ2-5; len: 14; CDR3nt: TGTGCCACCAGTGACCCCGGGACAGGGGTGACCCAGTACTTC; CDR3aa: CATSDPGTGVTQYF
v_gene: TRBV20-1; abundance: NA; d_gene: TRBD2; j_gene: TRBJ2-1; len: 16; CDR3nt: TGCAGTGCTAGAGACTCCACTAGCGGGGGGGTCAATGAGCAGTTCTTC; CDR3aa: CSARDSTSGGVNEQFF
v_gene: TRBV15; abundance: NA; d_gene: NA; j_gene: TRBJ2-7; len: 12; CDR3nt: TGTGCCACCAGCAGAGATTTGTACGAGCAGTACTTC; CDR3aa: CATSRDLYEQYF
v_gene: TRBV7-7; abundance: NA; d_gene: NA; j_gene: TRBJ1-6; len: 16; CDR3nt: TGTGCCAGCAGCGTATACACCGAGAGGGATAATTCACCCCTCCACTTT; CDR3aa: CASSVYTERDNSPLHF
v_gene: TRBV9; abundance: medium-sized; d_gene: TRBD1; j_gene: TRBJ1-3; len: 15; CDR3nt: TGTGCCAGCAGCGTAGGGACAGGGACGGGCAACACCATATATTTT; CDR3aa: CASSVGTGTGNTIYF
v_gene: TRBV5-6; abundance: once; d_gene: TRBD1; j_gene: TRBJ1-6; len: 16; CDR3nt: TGTGCCAGCAGCTTGTCTCCGGGACAGGACAATTCACCCCTCCACTTT; CDR3aa: CASSLSPGQDNSPLHF
v_gene: TRBV2; abundance: few; d_gene: NA; j_gene: TRBJ2-5; len: 14; CDR3nt: TGTGCCAGCGGACCCGGGACTCGGGCGGAGACCCAGTACTTC; CDR3aa: CASGPGTRAETQYF
v_gene: TRBV29-1; abundance: NA; d_gene: TRBD1; j_gene: TRBJ2-7; len: 15; CDR3nt: TGCAGCGTTGAGAGGGGGACCGGACAGGCGGACGAGCAGTACTTC; CDR3aa: CSVERGTGQADEQYF
v_gene: TRBV25-1; abundance: NA; d_gene: TRBD2; j_gene: TRBJ2-7; len: 14; CDR3nt: TGTGCCAGCAGCGCAGGGACTAGCGCCTACGAGCAGTACTTC; CDR3aa: CASSAGTSAYEQYF
v_gene: TRBV5-4; abundance: many; d_gene: NA; j_gene: TRBJ1-1; len: 17; CDR3nt: TGTGCCAGCAGCTTGGAAGTCGGGGGCCTCATGAACACTGAAGCTTTCTTT; CDR3aa: CASSLEVGGLMNTEAFF
v_gene: TRBV7-3; abundance: NA; d_gene: NA; j_gene: TRBJ2-2; len: 13; CDR3nt: TGTGCCAGCAGCTCCACAGGCGCCGGGGAGCTGTTTTTT; CDR3aa: CASSSTGAGELFF
v_gene: TRBV19; abundance: NA; d_gene: NA; j_gene: TRBJ2-2; len: 16; CDR3nt: TGTGCCAGTAGTATAGTGGTACTTATGAACACCGGGGAGCTGTTTTTT; CDR3aa: CASSIVVLMNTGELFF
v_gene: TRBV4-3; abundance: many; d_gene: TRBD1; j_gene: TRBJ2-1; len: 17; CDR3nt: TGCGCCAGCAGCCAAGATGGGACAGGATCTACAAACAATGAGCAGTTCTTC; CDR3aa: CASSQDGTGSTNNEQFF
v_gene: TRBV2; abundance: NA; d_gene: NA; j_gene: TRBJ2-3; len: 14; CDR3nt: TGTGCCAGCAGACTCTATACTAGCACAGATACGCAGTATTTT; CDR3aa: CASRLYTSTDTQYF
v_gene: TRBV20-1; abundance: NA; d_gene: NA; j_gene: TRBJ1-6; len: 13; CDR3nt: TGCAGTGCTAGACCGGAGAATAATTCACCCCTCCACTTT; CDR3aa: CSARPENNSPLHF
v_gene: TRBV10-3; abundance: NA; d_gene: NA; j_gene: TRBJ1-1; len: 14; CDR3nt: TGTGCCAGCAGGGCCGCCGCTGCAAACACTGAAGCTTTCTTT; CDR3aa: CASRAAAANTEAFF
v_gene: TRBV6-1; abundance: many; d_gene: TRBD2; j_gene: TRBJ2-1; len: 15; CDR3nt: TGTGCCAGCCTACCTCTGGCGGGGGGGCTTGATGAGCAGTTCTTC; CDR3aa: CASLPLAGGLDEQFF
v_gene: TRBV2; abundance: NA; d_gene: NA; j_gene: TRBJ1-6; len: 13; CDR3nt: TGTGCCAGCAGTCCTGTTGGGAATTCACCCCTCCACTTT; CDR3aa: CASSPVGNSPLHF
v_gene: TRBV10-3; abundance: NA; d_gene: NA; j_gene: TRBJ1-2; len: 16; CDR3nt: TGTGCCATCAGTGAGTCGACGAGAGGGTCATCGTCTGGCTACACCTTC; CDR3aa: CAISESTRGSSSGYTF
v_gene: TRBV7-3; abundance: NA; d_gene: NA; j_gene: TRBJ1-2; len: 13; CDR3nt: TGTGCCAGCACCCCTGAGGGATGGTATGGCTACACCTTC; CDR3aa: CASTPEGWYGYTF
v_gene: TRBV6-1; abundance: NA; d_gene: TRBD1; j_gene: TRBJ2-3; len: 16; CDR3nt: TGTGCCAGCAGGACACAGGGGGCCCCCAGCACAGATACGCAGTATTTT; CDR3aa: CASRTQGAPSTDTQYF
v_gene: TRBV20-1; abundance: NA; d_gene: TRBD1; j_gene: TRBJ2-3; len: 14; CDR3nt: TGCAGTGCGTGGGACAGGGGGATGACAGATACGCAGTATTTT; CDR3aa: CSAWDRGMTDTQYF
v_gene: TRBV4-1; abundance: large; d_gene: TRBD2; j_gene: TRBJ2-5; len: 18; CDR3nt: TGCGCCAGCAGCCAAGCCATGACTAGCGGGGAAACCCAAGAGACCCAGTACTTC; CDR3aa: CASSQAMTSGETQETQYF
v_gene: TRBV7-6; abundance: NA; d_gene: NA; j_gene: TRBJ1-1; len: 12; CDR3nt: TGTGCCAGCAGCTCCGGGACGGGAGAAGCTTTCTTT; CDR3aa: CASSSGTGEAFF
v_gene: TRBV19; abundance: NA; d_gene: NA; j_gene: TRBJ1-1; len: 14; CDR3nt: TGTGCCAGTAGTTCCCAGGGAGGGAGCACTGAAGCTTTCTTT; CDR3aa: CASSSQGGSTEAFF
v_gene: TRBV9; abundance: many; d_gene: NA; j_gene: TRBJ1-5; len: 15; CDR3nt: TGTGCCAGCAGCGAGGAAGGGAATAGCAATCAGCCCCAGCATTTT; CDR3aa: CASSEEGNSNQPQHF
v_gene: TRBV2; abundance: NA; d_gene: NA; j_gene: TRBJ1-1; len: 14; CDR3nt: TGTGCCAGCAGTGAGTCCGAGGCAGTGACTGAAGCTTTCTTT; CDR3aa: CASSESEAVTEAFF